The 7 T cell receptor beta chains below come from one sample, sequenced in a study of blood T cell repertoires in COVID-19. Sequencing used immunoSEQ multiplex PCR; TCRdb keeps in-frame clones, though not all of them. The repertoire holds a few hundred thousand clones, with around 88% as singletons. The material sequenced was PBMCs or T cells enriched from blood (not recorded which). Receptors originate from a woman aged 25 to 39 who had been exposed to COVID-19.

The V and J genes are TRBV11-3 and TRBJ2-2, with TRBD1 identical over 9 bases. The V gene end was trimmed by 5 bases and the J gene end by 4 bases; junction bases not matched to a gene: 8. The CDR3 length is 16 residues. Germline-derived CDR1 and CDR2 are SGHNT and YENEEA. The CDR3 sequence: CASSSSGTGSTGELFF. DNA for the CDR3: TGTGCCAGCAGCAGCTCCGGGACAGGGTCCACCGGGGAGCTGTTTTTT.

The V call is TRBV2, the J call TRBJ2-1; D is unresolved. Looked up from germline, CDR1 is SNHLY and CDR2 is FYNNEI. V was shortened by 3 bases and J by 6 bases, with 9 bases between the two germline ends. The CDR3 runs to 13 residues. CDR3 amino acids: CASSDYRGNEQFF. The CDR3 bases are TGTGCCAGCAGTGATTATCGAGGCAATGAGCAGTTCTTC.

The chain joins TRBV4-1 to TRBJ1-5; D gene ambiguous. V was cut by 0 bases and J by 3 bases, with 9 bases left in between. The CDR3 covers 15 residues. Germline CDR1 and CDR2: MGHRA and YSYEKL. The CDR3 loop reads CASSQDDGLNQPQHF. Here the CDR3 DNA reads TGCGCCAGCAGCCAAGATGACGGACTCAATCAGCCCCAGCATTTT.

This clone appeared a single time. V and J are TRBV5-1 and TRBJ2-1; the D is unclear. The CDR3 contains 11 residues. CDR1 is SGHRS, CDR2 YFSETQ, per germline. Trimming removed 6 bases at V and 4 bases at J, with 5 bases between. CDR3 loop: CASKRYNEQFF. In DNA form, the CDR3 reads TGCGCCAGCAAACGGTACAATGAGCAGTTCTTC.

The chain employs TRBV5-1 and TRBJ2-3; possibly TRBD1 for D (5 bases). CDR1 and CDR2 (germline): SGHRS, YFSETQ. Trimming cost V 1 base and J 0 bases, with 12 bases left between them. This CDR3 comprises 16 residues. CDR3 in DNA: TGCGCCAGCAGCTTGATAGGGGCCCTTAGCACAGATACGCAGTATTTT. This sequence encodes CASSLIGALSTDTQYF.

DNA of the CDR3: TGTGCCAGCAGCGCAACAGGTTGGGATACTGAAGCTTTCTTT. Amino acid sequence: CASSATGWDTEAFF. This sequence joins TRBV11-2 and TRBJ1-1; weak D call: TRBD1 (5 bases). The V gene's germline CDR1 is SGHAT and CDR2 FQNNGV. Between the trimmed V and J ends, which lost 5 bases and 5 bases, there was a span of 15 bases. This CDR3 is built from 14 residues.

For the CDR3, the DNA is TGTGCCAGCAGCTTGGGCGTATCCTACGAGCAGTACTTC. It translates to CASSLGVSYEQYF. The rearrangement joins TRBV7-9 to TRBJ2-7, with unresolved D. Looked up from germline, CDR1 is SEHNR and CDR2 is FQNEAQ (reference sequence). The CDR3 has 13 amino acids. V was cut by 3 bases and J by 1 base, with 7 bases left in between. Based on the CDR3 plus reference TRBV7-9 and TRBJ2-7, the full variable domain is DTGVSQNPRHKITKRGQNVTFRCDPISEHNRLYWYRQTLGQGPEFLTYFQNEAQLEKSRLLSDRFSAERPKGSFSTLEIQRTEQGDSAMYLCASSLGVSYEQYFGPGTRLTVT.